This TCR beta chain originates from a study of Ad26.COV2.S vaccination and SARS-CoV-2 variants listed by TCRdb under 2021. Broadly, across the study: Vaccine-arm donors were drawn from COV1001, a multicentre, randomized, double-blind, placebo-controlled phase I-IIa trial of Ad26.COV2.S in healthy adults. Ad26.COV2.S was administered intramuscularly at 5 x 10^10 or 1 x 10^11 viral particles, either as a single shot or as two shots given 56 days apart. Sequencing of the TCRbeta repertoire served to evaluate the specificity and breadth of SARS-CoV-2-reactive T cell receptors following Ad26.COV2.S vaccination. A total of around 32 samples were included in the TCR-sequenced set, comprising 19 Ad26.COV2.S vaccine recipients, 5 placebo recipients and 8 SARS-CoV-2 convalescent individuals. Trial participants were randomized into five groups of five, in which low-dose or high-dose Ad26.COV2.S was given once or twice, or placebo was given on both occasions. Throughout the experiments and outcome assessment, investigators stayed blinded to trial group allocation. General study outcomes and caveats: Higher spike-specific TCR breadth was observed in Ad26.COV2.S recipients than in placebo recipients (P = 0.0014). Vaccine and placebo recipients had similar non-spike TCR breadth, a finding consistent with the vaccine containing only spike. After vaccination, spike-specific CD8+ and CD4+ T cell responses were reported to show substantial breadth. The study lacked the statistical power to compare responses across vaccine doses or regimens. It was noted by the authors that total T cell responses may have been underestimated by the TCR breadth and depth analyses.

This clone appeared once. The target of this receptor is not known. Base qualities were left out, and no much larger clone turns up one base away. CDR1 and CDR2, per the germline V gene, are SGDLS and YYNGEE. Unmatched junction bases come to 9, with V trimmed by 2 bases and J by 6 bases. CDR3 length: 16 amino acids, cysteine to phenylalanine. Of the read, only the CDR3 DNA is kept; its 48 bases are in frame from base 1. Reading the label with the study, this specimen's treatment or condition is: about 20 received Ad26.COV2.S at low or high dose, single or two shots; several received placebo; per-sample allocation not given. Repertoires of vaccine and placebo recipients were sequenced from samples taken on day 63 after the first injection. In Cohort 1b, 25 adults aged 18-55 years were enrolled at a single site in Boston, USA, between 29 July and 7 August 2020. As a vaccine, Ad26.COV2.S was a replication-incompetent adenovirus type 26 vector that expressed a prefusion-stabilized SARS-CoV-2 spike protein derived from the original Wuhan strain.

TCRbeta CDR3 regions were sequenced with the immunoSEQ Assay. After extraction, genomic DNA underwent amplification by bias-controlled multiplex PCR, followed by high-throughput sequencing. The published analysis was carried out like this. To quantify the absolute abundance of each unique TCRbeta CDR3 region, sequences were collapsed and filtered. T cell fraction was estimated by normalizing TCRbeta template counts to usable DNA, which was measured by amplifying reference genes present in all nucleated cells. Repertoire TCRs were annotated as SARS-CoV-2-specific by exact matching of V gene, CDR3 amino acid sequence and J gene to a known reactive TCR set. The reference SARS-CoV-2 TCR set came from MIRA and was filtered for enrichment in COVID-19-positive ImmuneCODE repertoires, removing public or cross-reactive TCRs. Drawing on the MIRA antigens, annotated TCRs were analysed further at the level of specific ORF or position within ORF. Depth was the summed frequency of annotated unique rearrangements, while breadth was defined as annotated unique rearrangements over total unique productive rearrangements. Group comparisons of TCR breadth used two-sided Wilcoxon rank-sum tests. This is the immuneACCESS table as TCRdb keeps it, with only in-frame sequences that have V and J called. A part of the clones is gone; compared with another copy, unresolved V genes explain less than half, and the rest is unexplained. That table is the source of V, J and clone size, and D and trimming were worked out from the DNA. The sample records hundreds of thousands of clones, about 83% of which are singletons. The top ten clonotypes cover approximately 7% of the sample.

The sequencing used peripheral blood, collected in a trial of Ad26.COV2.S vaccine versus placebo. The receptor was isolated from a person between 18 and 60 years old who received the Ad26.COV2.S COVID-19 vaccine or a placebo. The sequence links TRBV9 to TRBJ1-2; 11 junctional bases match TRBD1. The CDR3 region has the sequence CASSVDPGQGVDGYTF. The base sequence is TGTGCCAGCAGCGTCGACCCGGGACAGGGGGTCGATGGCTACACCTTC.